These T cell receptor beta chains were read from a single sample in a study of blood T cell repertoires in COVID-19. Clones were sequenced by immunoSEQ multiplex PCR, and TCRdb holds only the in-frame ones, with some missing. This sample carries 250,000 to 350,000 clones, 70% to 90% of them seen once, and the ten largest clones take 5.3%. The sequenced material came from PBMCs or T cells enriched from blood (not recorded which). The receptors here all came from a woman in her 30s who had recovered from COVID-19. Both conserved end residues are part of each CDR3. The D gene is left open where the match is weak. Rows may omit the clone size; those that give it use once, few, many or a size class.

J: TRBJ1-2
V: TRBV25-1
size: .
D: .
CDR3: CASTPSSGRAGYTF
DNA: TGTGCCAGCACCCCAAGTTCCGGGAGGGCTGGCTACACCTTC

J: TRBJ1-2
V: TRBV9
size: .
D: TRBD1
CDR3: CASSVDSGGLLGYTF
DNA: TGTGCCAGCAGCGTAGACTCAGGGGGCCTCCTCGGCTACACCTTC

J: TRBJ1-1
V: TRBV7-2
size: few
D: .
CDR3: CASSLTPVNTEAFF
DNA: TGTGCCAGCAGCCTCACCCCAGTGAACACTGAAGCTTTCTTT

J: TRBJ1-3
V: TRBV9
size: .
D: TRBD1
CDR3: CASSVEGTGGPNTGNTIYF
DNA: TGTGCCAGCAGCGTAGAGGGGACAGGAGGCCCCAATACTGGAAACACCATATATTTT

J: TRBJ2-3
V: TRBV5-4
size: few
D: TRBD2
CDR3: CASSQGLAGARGSTDTQYF
DNA: TGTGCCAGCAGCCAGGGACTAGCGGGGGCCCGCGGAAGCACAGATACGCAGTATTTT

J: TRBJ2-1
V: TRBV30
size: .
D: TRBD2
CDR3: CAWSFSLYRTSGGGYNEQFF
DNA: TGTGCCTGGAGTTTTTCTCTTTACCGGACTAGCGGGGGGGGCTACAATGAGCAGTTCTTC

J: TRBJ2-7
V: TRBV9
size: .
D: .
CDR3: CASSVRPAGYEQYF
DNA: TGTGCCAGCAGCGTACGTCCAGCGGGCTACGAGCAGTACTTC

J: TRBJ2-1
V: TRBV9
size: .
D: TRBD2
CDR3: CASSVVAGGPLNEQFF
DNA: TGTGCCAGCAGCGTAGTGGCGGGGGGGCCTCTCAATGAGCAGTTCTTC

J: TRBJ1-2
V: TRBV4-3
size: once
D: .
CDR3: CASSQVWGGLDYGYTF
DNA: TGCGCCAGCAGCCAAGTTTGGGGGGGGTTGGACTATGGCTACACCTTC

J: TRBJ1-2
V: TRBV12-5
size: few
D: .
CDR3: CASGLSANYGYTF
DNA: TGTGCTAGTGGTTTGAGTGCGAACTATGGCTACACCTTC

J: TRBJ2-1
V: TRBV2
size: once
D: .
CDR3: CASSGVRYNEQFF
DNA: TGTGCCAGCAGTGGCGTCCGCTACAATGAGCAGTTCTTC

J: TRBJ2-2
V: TRBV11-2
size: once
D: TRBD1
CDR3: CATRQGARNGELFF
DNA: TGTGCCACGAGACAGGGGGCGAGGAACGGGGAGCTGTTTTTT

J: TRBJ1-1
V: TRBV10-3
size: .
D: .
CDR3: CAISESGAVLNTEAFF
DNA: TGTGCCATCAGTGAGTCAGGGGCAGTCTTGAACACTGAAGCTTTCTTT

J: TRBJ1-1
V: TRBV5-4
size: .
D: .
CDR3: CASSRDRSDTEAFF
DNA: TGTGCCAGCAGCCGTGACAGGTCGGACACTGAAGCTTTCTTT

J: TRBJ2-7
V: TRBV28
size: .
D: .
CDR3: CAASEGANEQYF
DNA: TGTGCCGCCTCAGAGGGAGCCAACGAGCAGTACTTC

J: TRBJ2-5
V: TRBV18
size: .
D: .
CDR3: CASSPDGVLQETQYF
DNA: TGTGCCAGCTCACCCGACGGGGTCCTCCAAGAGACCCAGTACTTC

J: TRBJ2-1
V: TRBV7-2
size: few
D: .
CDR3: CASSLGTEYNEQFF
DNA: TGTGCCAGCAGCTTAGGGACAGAATACAATGAGCAGTTCTTC

J: TRBJ2-1
V: TRBV3-1/TRBV3-2
size: .
D: .
CDR3: CASSQGGTSYNEQFF
DNA: TGTGCCAGCAGCCAAGGAGGGACTTCTTACAATGAGCAGTTCTTC

J: TRBJ2-1
V: TRBV5-1
size: .
D: .
CDR3: CASSLDGQVLNEQFF
DNA: TGCGCCAGCAGCTTGGATGGTCAGGTTTTAAATGAGCAGTTCTTC

J: TRBJ1-2
V: TRBV11-2
size: .
D: .
CDR3: CASSIGTNYGYTF
DNA: TGTGCCAGCAGCATCGGGACAAACTATGGCTACACCTTC

J: TRBJ1-1
V: TRBV5-6
size: .
D: TRBD1
CDR3: CASRKTGWENTEAFF
DNA: TGTGCCAGCAGGAAGACAGGGTGGGAGAACACTGAAGCTTTCTTT

J: TRBJ1-2
V: TRBV5-4
size: .
D: TRBD1
CDR3: CASRSGDRGPFFYGYTF
DNA: TGTGCCAGCAGGTCTGGGGACAGGGGGCCTTTTTTCTATGGCTACACCTTC

J: TRBJ2-7
V: TRBV18
size: .
D: .
CDR3: CASSLQDREGEQYF
DNA: TGTGCCAGCTCCCTCCAGGACAGAGAGGGGGAGCAGTACTTC

J: TRBJ2-3
V: TRBV3-1/TRBV3-2
size: .
D: TRBD2
CDR3: CASSPLGGDTDTQYF
DNA: TGTGCCAGCAGCCCGCTGGGGGGGGATACAGATACGCAGTATTTT

J: TRBJ1-5
V: TRBV7-9
size: many
D: .
CDR3: CASSAQGNSNQPQHF
DNA: TGTGCCAGCAGCGCACAGGGAAATAGCAATCAGCCCCAGCATTTT

J: TRBJ1-4
V: TRBV28
size: .
D: .
CDR3: CASRTGRVEKLFF
DNA: TGTGCCAGCAGGACCGGGAGGGTTGAAAAACTGTTTTTT

J: TRBJ1-2
V: TRBV28
size: .
D: .
CDR3: CASSLLSNYGYTF
DNA: TGTGCCAGCAGCCTCTTGAGTAACTATGGCTACACCTTC

J: TRBJ2-5
V: TRBV11-2
size: .
D: TRBD2
CDR3: CASSLRRGASGNQETQYF
DNA: TGTGCCAGCAGCTTGAGGAGAGGGGCTAGCGGGAACCAAGAGACCCAGTACTTC

J: TRBJ2-3
V: TRBV28
size: .
D: TRBD1
CDR3: CASSSRQGSTDTQYF
DNA: TGTGCCAGCAGTTCAAGACAGGGGAGCACAGATACGCAGTATTTT

J: TRBJ1-1
V: TRBV12-5
size: .
D: .
CDR3: CASGRESNTEAFF
DNA: TGTGCTAGTGGACGAGAGTCGAACACTGAAGCTTTCTTT

J: TRBJ1-5
V: TRBV10-1
size: .
D: .
CDR3: CASSETGINQPQHF
DNA: TGCGCCAGCAGTGAAACCGGGATCAATCAGCCCCAGCATTTT

J: TRBJ1-6
V: TRBV30
size: .
D: .
CDR3: CAWKGDYNSPLHF
DNA: TGTGCCTGGAAAGGGGACTATAATTCACCCCTCCACTTT

J: TRBJ2-3
V: TRBV9
size: few
D: .
CDR3: CASSVVTSTDTQYF
DNA: TGTGCCAGCAGCGTAGTCACTAGCACAGATACGCAGTATTTT